This T cell receptor beta chain was sequenced during a study of T cell changes during pregnancy in multiple sclerosis. The CDR3 runs to 13 residues. V lost 2 bases, J lost 3 bases, and 7 bases lay in between. Per germline, CDR1 SEHNR and CDR2 FQNEAQ (reference sequence). Generated by immunoSEQ multiplex PCR, the TCRdb table keeps only in-frame clones and is missing some. The sample has approximately 30,000 clones; 88% are singletons. The count of this clone is one. The sequences come from CD8+ T cells from peripheral blood mononuclear cells, collected in the second trimester of pregnancy. The chain uses TRBV7-9 and TRBJ1-1; tentative D call: TRBD1 (5 bases). The TCR was taken from a female donor with multiple sclerosis, enrolled in a pregnancy study. CDR3 sequence reads: CASSLTRDTEAFF. Here the CDR3 DNA reads TGTGCCAGCAGCTTAACCAGGGACACTGAAGCTTTCTTT. The whole variable domain, filled in from reference TRBV7-9 and TRBJ1-1, reads DTGVSQNPRHKITKRGQNVTFRCDPISEHNRLYWYRQTLGQGPEFLTYFQNEAQLEKSRLLSDRFSAERPKGSFSTLEIQRTEQGDSAMYLCASSLTRDTEAFFGQGTRLTVV.